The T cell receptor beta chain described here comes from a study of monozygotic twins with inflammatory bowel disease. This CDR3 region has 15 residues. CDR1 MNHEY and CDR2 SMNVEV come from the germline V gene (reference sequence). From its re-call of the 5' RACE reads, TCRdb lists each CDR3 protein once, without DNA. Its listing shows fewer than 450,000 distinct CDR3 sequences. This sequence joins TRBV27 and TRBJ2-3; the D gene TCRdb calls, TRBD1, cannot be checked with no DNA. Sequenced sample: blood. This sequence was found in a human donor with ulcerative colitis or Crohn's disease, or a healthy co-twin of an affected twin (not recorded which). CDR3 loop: CASSFGGLVADTQYF.